A single T cell receptor beta chain is shown here with its context. As yet, its antigen is unknown. Unique molecular identifiers were built into the TCR beta cDNA libraries. Out of roughly 0.85 to 11 million T cells, 470,000 or so cDNA molecules were generated. TCRdb independently ran MiXCR on the PCR reads; one entry per CDR3 protein. Among 600,000 to 750,000 distinct CDR3 sequences listed, approximately 60% were seen once. These data originate in a study of post-analysis software for immune sequencing data. Whole-study context: Clinical courses comprised relapsing-remitting, secondary progressive and progressive-relapsing multiple sclerosis. Study-wide results and limits: By F measure, samples from a shared preparation batch strongly co-clustered. Patients had higher frequencies than controls of roughly 5 TRBV segments, including TRBV5-6, TRBV5-1 and TRBV20-1. Normalized Chao1 diversity in multiple sclerosis patients fell significantly below that of controls.

Germline V gene sequence: CDR1 SGHVS, CDR2 FQNEAQ. The CDR3 covers 15 residues. Trimming cost V 5 bases and J 0 bases, with 8 bases left between them. The TCR was taken from a girl aged 2 to 9 with multiple sclerosis. This chain links TRBV7-8 with TRBJ2-6; D unresolved. The sequenced sample was blood. CDR3 DNA sequence: TGTGCCAGCAGCCCATTCGGCTCTGGGGCCAACGTCCTGACTTTC. Translating gives CASSPFGSGANVLTF.